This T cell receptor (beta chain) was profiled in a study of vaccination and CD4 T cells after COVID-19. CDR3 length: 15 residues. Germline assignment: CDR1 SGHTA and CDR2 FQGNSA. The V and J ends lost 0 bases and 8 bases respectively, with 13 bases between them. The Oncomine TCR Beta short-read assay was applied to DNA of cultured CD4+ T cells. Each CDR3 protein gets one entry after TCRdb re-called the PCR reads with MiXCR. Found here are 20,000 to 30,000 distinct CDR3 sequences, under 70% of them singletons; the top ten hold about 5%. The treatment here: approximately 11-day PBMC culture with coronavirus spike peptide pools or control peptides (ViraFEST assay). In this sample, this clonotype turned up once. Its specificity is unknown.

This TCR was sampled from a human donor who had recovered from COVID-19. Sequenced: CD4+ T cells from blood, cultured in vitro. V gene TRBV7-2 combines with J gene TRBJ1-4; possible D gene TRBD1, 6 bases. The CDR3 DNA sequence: TGTGCCAGCAGCTTAGCGAGGGGGTGGGGAGAAAAACTGTTTTTT. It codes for CASSLARGWGEKLFF.